Following are 7 T cell receptor beta chains from one sample sequenced in a study of OX40 agonist ivuxolimab in advanced cancers. The assay was immunoSEQ multiplex PCR, and TCRdb's table has in-frame clones only and misses some. The table lists fewer than 70,000 clones, around 90% of them singletons. The specimen was CD4+ or CD8+ T cells sorted from blood, collected in a trial of the OX40 agonist ivuxolimab. These receptors were taken from an adult with an advanced solid tumor such as melanoma, head and neck, liver or kidney cancer.

The rearrangement links TRBV14 to TRBJ2-7, with TRBD2 as a possible D gene (5 bases). The V and J ends lost 1 base and 5 bases respectively, with 15 bases between them. Germline CDR1 SGHDN, CDR2 FVKESK. This CDR3 has 15 amino acids. The CDR3 is CASSQARGLAHEQYF. CDR3 sequence (DNA): TGTGCCAGCAGCCAAGCTCGGGGATTAGCCCACGAGCAGTACTTC. The variable domain in full, with the rest retrieved from reference TRBV14 and TRBJ2-7, is EAGVTQFPSHSVIEKGQTVTLRCDPISGHDNLYWYRRVMGKEIKFLLHFVKESKQDESGMPNNRFLAERTGGTYSTLKVQPAELEDSGVYFCASSQARGLAHEQYFGPGTRLTVT.

Here the CDR3 reads CASSTGGGRAYNEQFF. The CDR3 DNA reads TGTGCCAGTAGTACAGGGGGTGGCAGGGCCTACAATGAGCAGTTCTTC. The chain carries TRBV19 and TRBJ2-1; 7 bases map to TRBD1. Germline values: CDR1 LNHDA, CDR2 SQIVND (reference sequence). The CDR3 has 16 residues. V trimming: 4 bases; J trimming: 2 bases; junction bases outside the gene matches: 8. The variable domain in full, with the rest retrieved from reference TRBV19 and TRBJ2-1, is DGGITQSPKYLFRKEGQNVTLSCEQNLNHDAMYWYRQDPGQGLRLIYYSQIVNDFQKGDIAEGYSVSREKKESFPLTVTSAQKNPTAFYLCASSTGGGRAYNEQFFGPGTRLTVL.

The chain couples TRBV5-1 to TRBJ2-5; TRBD2 is a possible D gene (5 bases). The DNA matches TRBJ2-7 better at its end, which makes the J call doubtful. The CDR3 has 15 amino acids. CDR1 is SGHRS, CDR2 YFSETQ, per germline. The CDR3 is CASSLDGLYSYEQYF. The CDR3 DNA follows: TGCGCCAGCAGCTTGGACGGACTGTACTCCTACGAGCAGTACTTC.

The gene calls are TRBV7-8 and TRBJ2-3; D not resolved. The CDR3 has 12 residues. Germline CDR1 is SGHVS and CDR2 is FQNEAQ. V lost 5 bases and J 2 bases, leaving 5 bases between the germline ends. CDR3 region: CASSAYTDTQYF. The CDR3 nucleotides are TGTGCCAGCAGCGCATACACAGATACGCAGTATTTT.

This clone was counted between two and nine times. The chain uses TRBV4-1 and TRBJ1-4; D not certain. The germline V gene has CDR1 MGHRA and CDR2 YSYEKL. There are 14 residues in the CDR3. Trimming took 8 bases from V and 4 from J, leaving 14 bases between them. The CDR3 here is CASDRGGNNEKLFF. Written as DNA, the CDR3 is TGCGCCAGCGATCGTGGAGGTAATAATGAAAAACTGTTTTTT.

This clone counts as medium-sized. The chain has TRBV7-3 and TRBJ2-7; the match to TRBD1 covers 7 bases. V lost 5 bases, J lost 2 bases, and 6 bases stayed unmatched. Germline V lookup: CDR1 SGHTA, CDR2 FQGTGA. The CDR3 consists of 14 residues. CDR3 loop: CASSPHQGAYEQYF. The DNA for the CDR3 is TGTGCCAGCAGCCCCCATCAGGGGGCCTACGAGCAGTACTTC.

This clone was recorded a few times. The chain recombines TRBV19 with TRBJ2-5, with D perhaps TRBD2 (6 bases). This CDR3 contains 11 residues. Germline CDR1 LNHDA, CDR2 SQIVND (reference sequence). V lost 8 bases and J 4 bases, leaving 8 bases between the germline ends. In nucleotides, the CDR3 is TGTGCCAGTGGGGGAGGAGAGACCCAGTACTTC. Protein product: CASGGGETQYF.